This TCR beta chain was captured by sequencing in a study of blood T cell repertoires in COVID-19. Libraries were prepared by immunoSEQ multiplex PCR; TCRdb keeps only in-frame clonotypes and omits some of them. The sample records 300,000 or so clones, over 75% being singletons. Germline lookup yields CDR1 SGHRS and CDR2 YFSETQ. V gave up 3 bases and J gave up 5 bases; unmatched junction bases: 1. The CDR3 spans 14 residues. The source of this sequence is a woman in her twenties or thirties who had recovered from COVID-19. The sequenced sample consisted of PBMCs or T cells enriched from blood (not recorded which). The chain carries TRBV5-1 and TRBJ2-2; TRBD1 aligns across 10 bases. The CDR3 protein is CASSSGQGTGELFF. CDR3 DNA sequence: TGCGCCAGCAGCTCGGGACAGGGGACCGGGGAGCTGTTTTTT.